These 9 T cell receptor beta chains were all obtained from the same sample, sequenced in a study of shared clonotypes between healthy human individuals. Sequenced by immunoSEQ multiplex PCR; TCRdb stores in-frame clones only, minus some. The sample records roughly 1 million clones, approximately 78% being singletons. The specimen sequenced was memory CD4+ T cells from PBMCs. Specified subset: CD45RA-negative fraction. The receptors shown here come from a man aged 18 to 30 in good health. Some clones in this sample may be carry-over from other donors' samples.

The J gene is TRBJ2-7, the V gene TRBV29-1; 10 nucleotides match TRBD1. This CDR3 is 14 amino acids long. The germline gives CDR1 SQVTM, CDR2 ANQGSEA. With 6 bases clipped from V and 3 bases from J, the junction kept 8 bases outside the gene matches. The CDR3 coding sequence is TGCAGCGTAACACGGGACAGGGGAATCTACGAGCAGTACTTC. It codes for CSVTRDRGIYEQYF.

The V gene is TRBV7-2, the J gene TRBJ2-7; TRBD2 might be the D (5 bases). Trimming pared 5 bases from V and 0 bases from J, leaving 14 bases between. The CDR3 covers 15 residues. The germline V gene has CDR1 SGHTA and CDR2 FQGNSA. In DNA form, the CDR3 reads TGTGCCAGCAGCATTTCGACTGGGAGCTCCTACGAGCAGTACTTC. Translating gives CASSISTGSSYEQYF.

About this clone itself: Other DNA sequences in the sample encode the same CDR3. This chain joins TRBV7-3 and TRBJ1-1; D uncertain. The germline V gene encodes CDR1 SGHTA and CDR2 FQGTGA. V was trimmed by 4 bases and J by 3 bases, leaving 9 bases between them. The CDR3 totals 13 residues. CDR3 coding DNA: TGTGCCAGCAGCTCGACGGAGTACACTGAAGCTTTCTTT. Translated, it gives CASSSTEYTEAFF. The complete variable domain, with remaining parts taken from reference TRBV7-3 and TRBJ1-1, reads GAGVSQTPSNKVTEKGKYVELRCDPISGHTALYWYRQSLGQGPEFLIYFQGTGAADDSGLPNDRFFAVRPEGSVSTLKIQRTERGDSAVYLCASSSTEYTEAFFGQGTRLTVV.

The chain combines TRBV7-9 with TRBJ2-5; 9 bases map to TRBD1. Germline CDR1 SEHNR, CDR2 FQNEAQ (reference sequence). V shed 2 bases and J 4 bases; nucleotides not matched to a gene: 2. The CDR3 covers 14 residues. The CDR3 reads CASSLTTGGETQYF. DNA for the CDR3: TGTGCCAGCAGCTTAACGACAGGGGGAGAGACCCAGTACTTC.

The chain has TRBV11-2 and TRBJ2-5; TRBD1 matches 7 bases. Germline CDR1 SGHAT, CDR2 FQNNGV. The CDR3 has 15 residues. V trimming: 1 base; J trimming: 2 bases; junction bases outside the gene matches: 4. The CDR3: CASSLGLGQQETQYF. CDR3 nucleotide sequence: TGTGCCAGCAGCTTAGGCCTGGGACAGCAAGAGACCCAGTACTTC.

The rearrangement uses TRBV5-4 and TRBJ2-5; D might be TRBD2 (6 bases). This CDR3 is 16 amino acids long. Germline assignment: CDR1 SGHNT and CDR2 YYREEE (reference sequence). Trimming removed 2 bases at V and 4 bases at J, with 18 bases between. The DNA for the CDR3 is TGTGCCAGCAGCTTTGCAGGGCGCGGGATCCTAGAGACCCAGTACTTC. Protein product: CASSFAGRGILETQYF.

CDR3 sequence (DNA): TGTGCCAGCTCCGCTAGCGGGGACCCTGGCTACACCTTC. Translated: CASSASGDPGYTF. V gene TRBV18 combines with J gene TRBJ1-2; a possible D gene is TRBD1 (5 bases). The CDR3 is 13 residues long. The germline CDR1 and CDR2 sequences are KGHSH and LQKENI. The V and J ends lost 6 bases and 7 bases respectively, with 15 bases between them.

The gene calls are TRBV6-1 and TRBJ2-2; no definite D call. Germline CDR1 MNHNS, CDR2 SASEGT. V gave up 7 bases and J gave up 9 bases, with 15 bases separating them. CDR3 length: 13 residues. CDR3 bases: TGTGCCAGCACCTCCCCGGGCAGCCGGGAGCTGTTTTTT. This translates into CASTSPGSRELFF.

The chain carries TRBV29-1 and TRBJ1-5; TRBD1 might be the D (5 bases). The ends were cut back, 6 bases at V and 6 bases at J, with 15 bases in the middle. Germline V gene lookup returns CDR1 SQVTM and CDR2 ANQGSEA. There are 13 residues in the CDR3. The DNA for the CDR3 is TGCAGCGTGGCAGGGCTTCGGTTTCAGCCCCAGCATTTT. Protein: CSVAGLRFQPQHF.